This TCR beta chain was sequenced during a study of cytomegalovirus exposure and HLA in healthy donors. Primers: 60 Vbeta forward and 13 Jbeta reverse. The protocol was immunoSEQ multiplex PCR, while the TCRdb copy is restricted to in-frame clones and leaves out a portion. The repertoire consists of 200,000 to 300,000 clones, with about 81% occurring once and the leading ten covering roughly 5%. Material: PBMCs. The sequence was collected from a middle-aged woman in good health and CMV-seropositive.

DNA for the CDR3: TGTGCCAGCAGCTACGGGAAACGGAATTCTGGAAACACCATATATTTT. Its protein product is CASSYGKRNSGNTIYF. The rearrangement joins TRBV7-2 to TRBJ1-3; D is unresolved. Between the trimmed V and J ends, which lost 4 bases and 1 base, there was a span of 14 bases. Germline V gene sequence: CDR1 SGHTA, CDR2 FQGNSA. The CDR3 has 16 amino acids.